What follows are 30 T cell receptor beta chains derived from one specimen sequenced in a study of T cells in tuberculosis. TCRdb keeps only in-frame clones here, not all; method: immunoSEQ multiplex PCR. Here the sample spans about 36,000 clones, over 90% being singletons. Source material: PBMCs. The receptors come from a donor aged 10-29 years with latent tuberculosis or without tuberculosis infection.

This chain joins TRBV9 and TRBJ1-2; 8 nucleotides match TRBD1. Germline V CDR1 and CDR2: SGDLS, YYNGEE. The CDR3 runs 13 residues. Trimming removed 4 bases from V and 8 bases from J; junction bases left unmatched: 7. Here the CDR3 reads CASSPPDRDGYTF. CDR3 DNA: TGTGCCAGCAGCCCCCCGGACAGGGACGGCTACACCTTC.

The chain is built from TRBV5-1 and TRBJ1-4; D may be TRBD1 (6 bases). The CDR3 runs to 17 residues. Germline V lookup: CDR1 SGHRS, CDR2 YFSETQ. The germline V and J ends were trimmed by 1 base and 8 bases, with 21 bases remaining between them. CDR3: CASSLLLGGALGEKLFF. The CDR3 DNA is TGCGCCAGCAGCTTGCTGCTCGGGGGGGCTTTAGGAGAAAAACTGTTTTTT.

This rearrangement joins TRBV7-3 to TRBJ1-1; D may be TRBD1 (6 bases). CDR3 length: 16 amino acids. Germline CDR1 and CDR2: SGHTA and FQGTGA. Trimming pared 5 bases from V and 5 bases from J, leaving 21 bases between. The CDR3 DNA reads TGTGCCAGCAGCGTCACCTTGGGAGGGGGTCGGACTGAAGCTTTCTTT. Its protein is CASSVTLGGGRTEAFF.

The chain employs TRBV14 and TRBJ2-6; D may be TRBD1 (5 bases). Germline V gene data show CDR1 as SGHDN and CDR2 as FVKESK. V shed 4 bases and J shed 0 bases, with 16 bases lying between them. The CDR3 spans 18 residues. This CDR3 reads CASSRTPGAPSGANVLTF. CDR3 sequence (DNA): TGTGCCAGCAGCCGAACCCCTGGGGCGCCCTCTGGGGCCAACGTCCTGACTTTC.

This clone turned up a few times. This sequence joins TRBV2 and TRBJ1-6; 7 positions agree with TRBD1. Germline CDR1 is SNHLY and CDR2 is FYNNEI. The V gene end was trimmed by 6 bases and the J gene end by 7 bases; junction bases not matched to a gene: 9. The CDR3 spans 15 residues. The CDR3 region has the DNA TGTGCCAGCAGCGTAGCCCAGGGGGGCAATTCACCCCTCCACTTT. Translating it yields CASSVAQGGNSPLHF.

The chain has TRBV19 and TRBJ1-1; 11 nucleotides match TRBD1. The CDR3 runs to 16 residues. V lost 1 base and J lost 5; bases outside the gene matches: 6. In germline, CDR1 is LNHDA, CDR2 SQIVND (reference sequence). The DNA of the CDR3 is TGTGCCAGTAGTATAGTCCTGGACAGGGGGCAGACTGAAGCTTTCTTT. It translates to CASSIVLDRGQTEAFF.

The chain combines TRBV7-6 with TRBJ1-3; D is ambiguous. From germline, CDR1 is SGHVS and CDR2 FNYEAQ. The CDR3 sequence is 14 residues long. V shed 5 bases and J shed 0 bases, with 8 bases lying between them. In DNA form, the CDR3 reads TGTGCCAGCAGCCCCCGCGGCTCTGGAAACACCATATATTTT. This codes for CASSPRGSGNTIYF.

CDR3 residues: CASSLGQANQPQHF. The CDR3 DNA sequence: TGCGCCAGCAGCTTGGGACAGGCGAATCAGCCCCAGCATTTT. The chain employs TRBV5-1 and TRBJ1-5; D might be TRBD1 (6 bases). Germline V gene data show CDR1 as SGHRS and CDR2 as YFSETQ. The germline V and J ends were trimmed by 0 bases and 4 bases, with 8 bases remaining between them. CDR3 length equals 14 residues.

This chain links TRBV7-7 with TRBJ2-1; 7 nucleotides line up with TRBD1. Trimming at V came to 5 bases and at J to 1 base, leaving 5 bases not matched to a gene. CDR3 size: 15 residues. Germline V gene sequence: CDR1 SSHAT, CDR2 FNYEAQ (reference sequence). CDR3 sequence (DNA): TGTGCCAGCAGCCCAGCAGGGGGATCCTACAATGAGCAGTTCTTC. Amino acids: CASSPAGGSYNEQFF. The full variable domain, completed using reference TRBV7-7 and TRBJ2-1, is GAGVSQSPRYKVTKRGQDVTLRCDPISSHATLYWYQQALGQGPEFLTYFNYEAQPDKSGLPSDRFSAERPEGSISTLTIQRTEQRDSAMYRCASSPAGGSYNEQFFGPGTRLTVL.

The J gene is TRBJ1-3, the V gene TRBV25-1; weak D call: TRBD1 (6 bases). Germline V lookup: CDR1 MGHDK, CDR2 SYGVNS. The CDR3 runs to 14 residues. Trimming stripped 3 bases from V and 4 bases from J, with 10 bases between. CDR3 amino acids: CASSDTGSGNTIYF. The CDR3 region has the DNA TGTGCCAGCAGTGATACAGGGTCAGGAAACACCATATATTTT.

This clone was counted a single time. The chain carries TRBV14 and TRBJ1-2; D unclear. The ends were cut back, 8 bases at V and 4 bases at J, with 35 bases in the middle. Germline values: CDR1 SGHDN, CDR2 FVKESK. The CDR3 length is 20 residues. The CDR3 DNA is TGTGCCAGCCGTAGCAACCTTCTCGGGAGTGATTTAGGTGGATTCTATGGCTACACCTTC. It specifies CASRSNLLGSDLGGFYGYTF.

The J gene is TRBJ2-7, the V gene TRBV7-9, with 13 bases aligning to TRBD2. With V trimmed by 3 bases and J by 4 bases, 12 bases remained unmatched. CDR1 SEHNR and CDR2 FQNEAQ come from the germline V gene (reference sequence). This CDR3 spans 18 amino acids. The CDR3 sequence: CASSFWGLAGNTTYEQYF. The CDR3 DNA follows: TGTGCCAGCAGCTTTTGGGGACTAGCGGGGAACACCACTTACGAGCAGTACTTC.

The chain uses TRBV11-2 and TRBJ1-5; no reliable D call. This CDR3 has 14 residues. Germline V CDR1 and CDR2: SGHAT, FQNNGV. Trimming left V 0 bases short and J 6 bases short, with 9 bases between. The CDR3 DNA follows: TGTGCCAGCAGCTTAGAACCTGATAGTCAGCCCCAGCATTTT. Amino acids: CASSLEPDSQPQHF.

This clone was seen just once. The chain has TRBV27 and TRBJ2-7, with TRBD1 identical over 8 bases. Germline V lookup: CDR1 MNHEY, CDR2 SMNVEV (reference sequence). The CDR3 has 14 amino acids. J lost 3 bases, V lost 5 bases, and 6 bases had no gene match. CDR3 DNA sequence: TGTGCCAGCAGTCCCGGGACAGGTATCTACGAGCAGTACTTC. The encoded protein is CASSPGTGIYEQYF.

The chain combines TRBV5-5 with TRBJ1-2, with D perhaps TRBD1 (5 bases). Per the germline V gene, CDR1 is SGHKS and CDR2 is YYEKEE (reference sequence). The CDR3 is 14 amino acids. The germline V and J ends were trimmed by 3 bases and 4 bases, with 13 bases remaining between them. CDR3 nucleotides: TGTGCCAGCAGCTCACCGCAGGGTCGCTATGGCTACACCTTC. It is translated as CASSSPQGRYGYTF.

This clone was detected once. This chain links TRBV7-2 with TRBJ1-1, with D perhaps matching TRBD1 (6 bases). The CDR3 covers 14 residues. The germline V and J ends were trimmed by 5 bases and 0 bases, with 10 bases remaining between them. Germline V gene data show CDR1 as SGHTA and CDR2 as FQGNSA. This CDR3 is CASSVTGLNTEAFF. The CDR3, as DNA: TGTGCCAGCAGCGTCACAGGGCTGAACACTGAAGCTTTCTTT.

The J gene is TRBJ2-3, the V gene TRBV9; tentatively, D is TRBD2 (6 bases). This CDR3 region has 14 residues. The germline gives CDR1 SGDLS, CDR2 YYNGEE. V lost 4 bases and J 2 bases, leaving 11 bases between the germline ends. DNA of the CDR3: TGTGCCAGCAGCAATAGCGGATCCACAGATACGCAGTATTTT. Its protein is CASSNSGSTDTQYF.

V is TRBV6-5 and J is TRBJ2-3, with TRBD1 matching 10 bases. The V and J ends lost 8 bases and 4 bases, in that order; junction bases with no gene match: 3. CDR1 and CDR2 from the germline V gene are MNHEY and SVGAGI. This CDR3 is built from 13 residues. CDR3 sequence: CASGQGVADTQYF. DNA of the CDR3: TGTGCCAGCGGACAGGGGGTAGCAGATACGCAGTATTTT.

The chain joins TRBV7-6 to TRBJ1-1; TRBD1 might be the D (5 bases). This CDR3 has 15 amino acids. Trimming stripped 0 bases from V and 3 bases from J, with 11 bases between. Germline assignment: CDR1 SGHVS and CDR2 FNYEAQ. CDR3 nucleotide sequence: TGTGCCAGCAGCTTAGCGGGCAGGGAAGACACTGAAGCTTTCTTT. Translation: CASSLAGREDTEAFF.

This chain links TRBV6-4 with TRBJ1-1; 9 bases fit TRBD1. V gave up 6 bases and J gave up 0 bases; unmatched junction bases: 2. CDR1 is MRHNA, CDR2 SNTAGT, per germline. CDR3 length equals 14 residues. The CDR3 DNA follows: TGTGCCAGCAGGGACAGGGGCATGAACACTGAAGCTTTCTTT. It encodes CASRDRGMNTEAFF.

The chain couples TRBV7-2 to TRBJ2-2; 7 nucleotides agree with TRBD1. This CDR3 has 17 residues. Germline CDR1 and CDR2: SGHTA and FQGNSA. Losses at the gene ends were 2 bases for V and 2 bases for J; bases not matched to a gene: 8. The CDR3 region has the DNA TGTGCCAGCAGCTTAAGGGACAGTCCTCTAAACACCGGGGAGCTGTTTTTT. Translating gives CASSLRDSPLNTGELFF.

This clone appeared once. This rearrangement joins TRBV19 to TRBJ2-1, with D tentatively TRBD1 (5 bases). V was shortened by 2 bases and J by 2 bases, with 7 bases between the two germline ends. CDR3 size: 14 residues. The germline V gene has CDR1 LNHDA and CDR2 SQIVND (reference sequence). The CDR3 reads CASSIQGPYNEQFF. The CDR3 DNA sequence: TGTGCCAGTAGTATACAGGGTCCCTACAATGAGCAGTTCTTC.

This rearrangement joins TRBV5-5 to TRBJ1-4; D may be TRBD1 (6 bases). The germline V and J ends were trimmed by 3 bases and 0 bases, with 9 bases remaining between them. This CDR3 has 15 amino acids. Germline lookup yields CDR1 SGHKS and CDR2 YYEKEE (reference sequence). CDR3 sequence: CASSSNRATNEKLFF. The CDR3 DNA is TGTGCCAGCAGCTCCAACAGGGCAACTAATGAAAAACTGTTTTTT.

The genes are TRBV5-4 and TRBJ2-1, with TRBD1 as a possible D gene (6 bases). Germline CDR1 and CDR2: SGHNT and YYREEE (reference sequence). The ends were cut back, 5 bases at V and 2 bases at J, with 14 bases in the middle. The CDR3 has 15 residues. This CDR3 is CASRPGTYAYNEQFF. CDR3 bases: TGTGCCAGCAGACCCGGGACATACGCCTACAATGAGCAGTTCTTC.

This chain's CDR3 is CASSLDTYPEAFF. Written as DNA, the CDR3 is TGCGCCAGCAGCTTGGATACCTACCCGGAAGCTTTCTTT. The chain has TRBV5-1 and TRBJ1-1; D call uncertain. V was cut by 0 bases and J by 8 bases, with 11 bases left in between. Germline V gene lookup returns CDR1 SGHRS and CDR2 YFSETQ. The CDR3 length is 13 residues.

The CDR3, as DNA: TGTGCCAGCAGCTCACAGACCGGGGTCGCCTACGAGCAGTACTTC. It yields the protein CASSSQTGVAYEQYF. V usage is TRBV6-5 and J usage is TRBJ2-7; tentative D call: TRBD2 (5 bases). Germline V CDR1 and CDR2: MNHEY, SVGAGI. The V and J ends lost 6 bases and 2 bases respectively, with 17 bases between them. The CDR3 runs 15 residues.

This chain uses TRBV5-1 with TRBJ2-7; D remains unclear. Germline loops: CDR1 SGHRS, CDR2 YFSETQ. CDR3 length: 13 amino acids. Trimming removed 5 bases at V and 2 bases at J, with 11 bases between. This CDR3 reads CASRIRGTYEQYF. The DNA for the CDR3 is TGCGCCAGCAGAATTCGCGGTACCTACGAGCAGTACTTC.

This chain connects TRBV14 to TRBJ2-7; the D gene is possibly TRBD1 (6 bases). The germline V and J ends were trimmed by 5 bases and 6 bases, with 14 bases remaining between them. The length of the CDR3 is 13 residues. Germline values: CDR1 SGHDN, CDR2 FVKESK. CDR3 sequence: CASSTHQGSEQYF. CDR3 in DNA: TGTGCCAGCAGCACTCATCAGGGGTCCGAGCAGTACTTC.

The rearrangement links TRBV5-1 to TRBJ1-2, with 7 bases that match TRBD1. Losses at the gene ends were 4 bases for V and 2 bases for J; bases not matched to a gene: 8. The CDR3 is made up of 15 amino acids. CDR1 and CDR2 (germline): SGHRS, YFSETQ. In DNA form, the CDR3 reads TGCGCCAGCAGCATAACCGGGACAGCAAACTATGGCTACACCTTC. It encodes CASSITGTANYGYTF.

The chain is built from TRBV6-5 and TRBJ1-5; 8 nucleotides align to TRBD1. The CDR3 is made up of 13 amino acids. V gave up 6 bases and J gave up 2 bases; unmatched junction bases: 0. The germline V gene has CDR1 MNHEY and CDR2 SVGAGI. This CDR3 reads CASRDRGNQPQHF. The CDR3 nucleotides read TGTGCCAGCAGGGACAGGGGCAATCAGCCCCAGCATTTT.